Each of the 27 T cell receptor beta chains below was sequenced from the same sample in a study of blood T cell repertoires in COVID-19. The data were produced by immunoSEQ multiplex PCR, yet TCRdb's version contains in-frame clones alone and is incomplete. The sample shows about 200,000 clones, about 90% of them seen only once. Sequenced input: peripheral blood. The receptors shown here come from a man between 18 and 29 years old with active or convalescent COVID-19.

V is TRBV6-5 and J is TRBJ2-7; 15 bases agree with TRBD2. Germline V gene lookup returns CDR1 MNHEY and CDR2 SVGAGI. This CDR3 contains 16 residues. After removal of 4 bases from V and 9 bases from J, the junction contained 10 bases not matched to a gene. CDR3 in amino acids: CASSFGLAGGSSGQYF. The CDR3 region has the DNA TGTGCCAGCAGTTTCGGACTAGCGGGAGGGTCCTCCGGGCAGTACTTC.

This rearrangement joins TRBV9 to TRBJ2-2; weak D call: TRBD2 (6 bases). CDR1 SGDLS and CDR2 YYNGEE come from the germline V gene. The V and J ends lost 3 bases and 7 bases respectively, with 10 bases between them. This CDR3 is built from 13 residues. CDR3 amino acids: CASSAGAGGELFF. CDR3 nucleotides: TGTGCCAGCAGCGCGGGAGCGGGCGGGGAGCTGTTTTTT.

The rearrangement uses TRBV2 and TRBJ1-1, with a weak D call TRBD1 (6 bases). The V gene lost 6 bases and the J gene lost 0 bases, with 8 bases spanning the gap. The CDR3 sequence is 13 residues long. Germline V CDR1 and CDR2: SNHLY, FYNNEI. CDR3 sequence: CASSWTVNTEAFF. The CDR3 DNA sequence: TGTGCCAGCAGCTGGACAGTGAACACTGAAGCTTTCTTT. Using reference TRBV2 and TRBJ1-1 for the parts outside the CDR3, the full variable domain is EPEVTQTPSHQVTQMGQEVILRCVPISNHLYFYWYRQILGQKVEFLVSFYNNEISEKSEIFDDQFSVERPDGSNFTLKIRSTKLEDSAMYFCASSWTVNTEAFFGQGTRLTVV.

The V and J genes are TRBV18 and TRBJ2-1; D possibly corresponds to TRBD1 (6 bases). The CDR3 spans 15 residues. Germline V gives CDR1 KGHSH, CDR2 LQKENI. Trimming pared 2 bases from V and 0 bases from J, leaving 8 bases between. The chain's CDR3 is CASSPTGSSYNEQFF. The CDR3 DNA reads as TGTGCCAGCTCACCAACAGGGAGCTCCTACAATGAGCAGTTCTTC.

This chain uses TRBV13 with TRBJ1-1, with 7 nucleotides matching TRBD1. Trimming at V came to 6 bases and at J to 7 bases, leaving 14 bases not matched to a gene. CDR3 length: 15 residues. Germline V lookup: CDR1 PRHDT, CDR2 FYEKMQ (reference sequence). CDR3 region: CASSPGQERKLEAFF. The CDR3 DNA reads TGTGCCAGCAGTCCCGGACAGGAACGCAAGCTTGAAGCTTTCTTT.

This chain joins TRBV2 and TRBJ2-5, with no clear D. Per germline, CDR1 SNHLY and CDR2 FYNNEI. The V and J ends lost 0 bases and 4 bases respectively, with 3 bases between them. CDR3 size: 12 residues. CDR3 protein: CASSEARETQYF. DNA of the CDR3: TGTGCCAGCAGTGAAGCGCGAGAGACCCAGTACTTC.

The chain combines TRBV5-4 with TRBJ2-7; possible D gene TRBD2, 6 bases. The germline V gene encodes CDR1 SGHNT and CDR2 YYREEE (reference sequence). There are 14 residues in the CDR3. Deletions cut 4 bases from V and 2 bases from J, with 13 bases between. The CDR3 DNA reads TGTGCCAGCAGCGTCGGGAGTAGGGCCTACGAGCAGTACTTC. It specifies CASSVGSRAYEQYF.

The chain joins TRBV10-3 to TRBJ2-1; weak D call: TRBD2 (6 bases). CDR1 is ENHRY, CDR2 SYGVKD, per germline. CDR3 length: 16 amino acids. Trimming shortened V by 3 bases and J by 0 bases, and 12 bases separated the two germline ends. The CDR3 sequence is CAISDGGVSSYNEQFF. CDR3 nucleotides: TGTGCCATCAGTGATGGCGGGGTTAGCTCCTACAATGAGCAGTTCTTC.

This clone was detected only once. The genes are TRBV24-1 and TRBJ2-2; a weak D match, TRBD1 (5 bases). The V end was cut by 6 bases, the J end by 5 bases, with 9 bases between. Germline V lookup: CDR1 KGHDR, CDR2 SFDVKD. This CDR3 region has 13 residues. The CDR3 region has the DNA TGTGCCACCAGTCCTCAGGGAACCGGGGAGCTGTTTTTT. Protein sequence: CATSPQGTGELFF.

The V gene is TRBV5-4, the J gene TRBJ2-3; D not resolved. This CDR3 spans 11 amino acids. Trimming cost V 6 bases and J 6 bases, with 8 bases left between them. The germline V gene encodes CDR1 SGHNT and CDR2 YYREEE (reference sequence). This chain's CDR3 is CASTREDTQYF. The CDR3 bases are TGTGCCAGCACCCGAGAGGATACGCAGTATTTT.

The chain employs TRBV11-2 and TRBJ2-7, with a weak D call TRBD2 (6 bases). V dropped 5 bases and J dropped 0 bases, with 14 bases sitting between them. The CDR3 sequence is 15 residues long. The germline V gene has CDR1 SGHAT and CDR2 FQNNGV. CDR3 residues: CASSTFRGSSYEQYF. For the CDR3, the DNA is TGTGCCAGCAGCACTTTCCGGGGGAGCTCCTACGAGCAGTACTTC.

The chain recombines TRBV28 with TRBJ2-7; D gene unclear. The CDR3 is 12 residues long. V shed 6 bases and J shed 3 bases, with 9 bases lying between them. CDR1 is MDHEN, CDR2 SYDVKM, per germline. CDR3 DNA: TGTGCCAGCAGCCTCTTGAGCTACGAGCAGTACTTC. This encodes CASSLLSYEQYF.

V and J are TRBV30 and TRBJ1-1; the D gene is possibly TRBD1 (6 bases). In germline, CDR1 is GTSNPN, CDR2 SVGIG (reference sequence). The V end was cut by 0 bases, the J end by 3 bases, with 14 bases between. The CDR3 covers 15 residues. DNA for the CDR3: TGTGCCTGGAGTGTACAACCAGGGGTACACACTGAAGCTTTCTTT. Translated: CAWSVQPGVHTEAFF.

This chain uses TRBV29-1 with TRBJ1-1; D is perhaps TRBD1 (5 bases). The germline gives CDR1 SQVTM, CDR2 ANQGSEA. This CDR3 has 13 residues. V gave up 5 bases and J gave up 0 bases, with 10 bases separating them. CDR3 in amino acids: CSVRGRLNTEAFF. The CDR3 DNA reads TGCAGCGTTAGGGGCAGATTGAACACTGAAGCTTTCTTT.

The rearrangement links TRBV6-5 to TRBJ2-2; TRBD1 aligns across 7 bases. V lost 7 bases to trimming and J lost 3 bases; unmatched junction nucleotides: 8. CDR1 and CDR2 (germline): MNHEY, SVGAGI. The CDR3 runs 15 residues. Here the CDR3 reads CASNNRGVDTGELFF. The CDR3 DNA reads TGTGCCAGCAATAACAGGGGAGTTGACACCGGGGAGCTGTTTTTT.

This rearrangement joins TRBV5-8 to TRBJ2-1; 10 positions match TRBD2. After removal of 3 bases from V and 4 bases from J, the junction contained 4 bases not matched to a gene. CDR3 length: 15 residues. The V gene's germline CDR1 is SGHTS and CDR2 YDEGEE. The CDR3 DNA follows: TGTGCCAGCAGCTCAGGGACTAGCGCTTACAATGAGCAGTTCTTC. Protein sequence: CASSSGTSAYNEQFF. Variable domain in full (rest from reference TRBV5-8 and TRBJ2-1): EAGVTQSPTHLIKTRGQQATLRCSPISGHTSVYWYQQALGLGLQFLLWYDEGEERNRGNFPPRFSGRQFPNYSSELNVNALELEDSALYLCASSSGTSAYNEQFFGPGTRLTVL.

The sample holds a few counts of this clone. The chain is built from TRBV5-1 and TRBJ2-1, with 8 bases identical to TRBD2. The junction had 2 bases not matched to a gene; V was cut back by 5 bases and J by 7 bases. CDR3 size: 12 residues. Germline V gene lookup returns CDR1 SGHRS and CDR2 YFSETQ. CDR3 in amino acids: CASRLAVNEQFF. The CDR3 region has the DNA TGCGCCAGCAGACTAGCGGTGAATGAGCAGTTCTTC.

Here the CDR3 reads CASSFGLAGGEVGTDTQYF. The CDR3 coding sequence is TGCGCCAGCAGCTTCGGACTAGCGGGAGGTGAGGTGGGCACAGATACGCAGTATTTT. V usage is TRBV5-1 and J usage is TRBJ2-3, with 14 nucleotides matching TRBD2. V lost 2 bases and J lost 1; bases outside the gene matches: 9. Germline V gives CDR1 SGHRS, CDR2 YFSETQ. CDR3 length: 19 amino acids. Based on the CDR3 plus reference TRBV5-1 and TRBJ2-3, the full variable domain is KAGVTQTPRYLIKTRGQQVTLSCSPISGHRSVSWYQQTPGQGLQFLFEYFSETQRNKGNFPGRFSGRQFSNSRSEMNVSTLELGDSALYLCASSFGLAGGEVGTDTQYFGPGTRLTVL.

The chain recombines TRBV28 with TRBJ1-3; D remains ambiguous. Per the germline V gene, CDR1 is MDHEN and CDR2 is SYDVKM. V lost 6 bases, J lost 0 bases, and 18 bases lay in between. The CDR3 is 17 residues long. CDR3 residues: CASSPDYGVGSGNTIYF. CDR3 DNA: TGTGCCAGCAGCCCGGACTACGGAGTGGGCTCTGGAAACACCATATATTTT.

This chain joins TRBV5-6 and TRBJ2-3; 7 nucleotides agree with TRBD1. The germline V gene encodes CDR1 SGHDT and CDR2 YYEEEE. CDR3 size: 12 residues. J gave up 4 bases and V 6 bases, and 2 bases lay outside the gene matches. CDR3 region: CASNRGPDTQYF. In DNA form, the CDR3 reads TGTGCCAGCAACAGGGGCCCAGATACGCAGTATTTT.

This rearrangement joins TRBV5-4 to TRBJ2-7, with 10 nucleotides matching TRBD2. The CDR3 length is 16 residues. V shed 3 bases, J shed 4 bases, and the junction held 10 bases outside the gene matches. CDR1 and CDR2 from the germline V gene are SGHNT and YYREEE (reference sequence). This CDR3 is CASSSPSSGSRYEQYF. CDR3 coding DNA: TGTGCCAGCAGCTCCCCTTCTAGCGGGAGTAGGTACGAGCAGTACTTC.

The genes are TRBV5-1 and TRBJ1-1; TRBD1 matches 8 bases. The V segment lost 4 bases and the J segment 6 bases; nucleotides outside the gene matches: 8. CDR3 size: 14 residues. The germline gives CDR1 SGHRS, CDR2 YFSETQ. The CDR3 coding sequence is TGCGCCAGCAGCATCGGACAGGGCGGCTCTGAAGCTTTCTTT. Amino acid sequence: CASSIGQGGSEAFF.

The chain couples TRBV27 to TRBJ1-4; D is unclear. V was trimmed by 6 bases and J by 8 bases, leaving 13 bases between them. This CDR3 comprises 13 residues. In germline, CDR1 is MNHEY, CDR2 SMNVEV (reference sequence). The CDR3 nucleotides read TGTGCCAGCAGCCCATTTAATGAGGAAAAACTGTTTTTT. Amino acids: CASSPFNEEKLFF.

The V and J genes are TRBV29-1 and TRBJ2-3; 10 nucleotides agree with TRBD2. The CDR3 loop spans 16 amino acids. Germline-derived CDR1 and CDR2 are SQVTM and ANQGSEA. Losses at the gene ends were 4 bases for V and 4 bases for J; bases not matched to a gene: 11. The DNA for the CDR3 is TGCAGCGTTGGGCCTAGCGGGAGATCCGGGGCAGATACGCAGTATTTT. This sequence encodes CSVGPSGRSGADTQYF.

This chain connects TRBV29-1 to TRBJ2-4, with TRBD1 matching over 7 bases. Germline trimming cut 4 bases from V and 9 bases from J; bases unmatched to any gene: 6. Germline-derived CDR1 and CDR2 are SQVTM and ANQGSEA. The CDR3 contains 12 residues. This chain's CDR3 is CSVVQGERIQYF. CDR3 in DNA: TGCAGCGTTGTCCAGGGGGAGCGCATTCAGTACTTC.

CDR3 nucleotides: TGTGCCAGCAGCCAAGATCGTTCGGGGACTAGCGGCTTCGGCTCCTACGAGCAGTACTTC. Encoded protein: CASSQDRSGTSGFGSYEQYF. The chain joins TRBV4-2 to TRBJ2-7, with 11 bases identical to TRBD2. From germline, CDR1 is LGHNA and CDR2 YNFKEQ. V shed 0 bases and J 0 bases; nucleotides not matched to a gene: 13. This CDR3 is built from 20 residues.

The DNA for the CDR3 is TGTGCCAGCAGTTATGGGACAGGGGCTTCTAACTATGGCTACACCTTC. It translates to CASSYGTGASNYGYTF. This chain links TRBV6-5 with TRBJ1-2; 10 bases match TRBD1. Germline loops: CDR1 MNHEY, CDR2 SVGAGI. The CDR3 has 16 amino acids. Trimming removed 3 bases from V and 0 bases from J; junction bases left unmatched: 4.